This TCR beta chain was identified during a study of cytomegalovirus exposure and HLA in healthy donors. General study points: Many donors shared some public TCRs, even though most TCR sequences were rare.

About this clone itself: Its specificity is not known.

This CDR3 is 15 amino acids long. The germline CDR1 and CDR2 sequences are MNHEY and SMNVEV (reference sequence). V dropped 2 bases and J dropped 1 base, with 11 bases sitting between them. Amplification used 60 Vbeta primers and 13 Jbeta primers. This table comes from immunoSEQ multiplex PCR, and its TCRdb copy is limited to in-frame clones, with some not included. The sample has 50,000 to 70,000 clones, roughly 80% seen once; the top ten hold roughly 4%. The receptor was isolated from a woman aged 35 to 49 in good health and CMV-seronegative. Sequencing was done on a sample of PBMCs. The V and J genes are TRBV27 and TRBJ1-1; possibly TRBD1 for D (5 bases). The CDR3 DNA reads TGTGCCAGCAGTTTAGAAGGTCAGGGGAACACTGAAGCTTTCTTT. It codes for CASSLEGQGNTEAFF.